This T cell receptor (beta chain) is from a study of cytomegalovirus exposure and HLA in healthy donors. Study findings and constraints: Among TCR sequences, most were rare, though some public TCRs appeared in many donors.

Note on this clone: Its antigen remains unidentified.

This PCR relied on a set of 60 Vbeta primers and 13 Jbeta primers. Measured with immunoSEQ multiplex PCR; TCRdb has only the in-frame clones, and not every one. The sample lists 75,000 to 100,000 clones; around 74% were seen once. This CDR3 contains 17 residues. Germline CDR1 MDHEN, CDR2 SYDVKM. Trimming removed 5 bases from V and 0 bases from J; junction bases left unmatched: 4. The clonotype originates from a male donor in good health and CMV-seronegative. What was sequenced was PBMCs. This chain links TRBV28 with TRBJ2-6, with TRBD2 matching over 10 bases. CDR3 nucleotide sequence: TGTGCCAGCAGTCTAGCGGGAGTACCCTCTGGGGCCAACGTCCTGACTTTC. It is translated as CASSLAGVPSGANVLTF.